The T cell receptor (beta chain) under discussion was sequenced for a study of identical twins. The study's findings and limits: Within twin pairs, the out-of-frame alpha sequences they shared showed excess low generation probability.

The germline V and J ends were trimmed by 0 bases and 2 bases, with 11 bases remaining between them. The CDR3 spans 16 residues. Looked up from germline, CDR1 is LGHNA and CDR2 is YSLEER. A template switching step contributed a universal primer site, while unique molecular identifiers were present in the cDNA. TCRdb ran MiXCR on the 5' RACE reads and lists one entry per CDR3 protein. Among under 350,000 distinct CDR3 sequences listed, more than 8% were seen once. Ten or more counts support this clonotype. What it binds is unknown. This sample was shared with a second study, whose subject was yellow fever vaccine responses in identical twins. This second study says: Reportedly, twins' vaccine T cell responses looked partly convergent and partly personalized.

The specimen was CD8+ T cells sorted from blood. This sequence originates from a woman younger than 30 in good health. The chain has TRBV4-3 and TRBJ1-5, with D uncertain. The CDR3 bases are TGCGCCAGCAGCCAAGAAAGCGACCGGGGCAATCAGCCCCAGCATTTT. The encoded protein is CASSQESDRGNQPQHF.